The T cell receptor beta chain described here comes from a study of identical twins. Notes on the study in general: Instead of following the same donors, the conclusions were based on cross-sectional statistical analysis.

Template switching supplied a universal primer site; unique molecular identifiers were carried on the cDNA. Each CDR3 protein is one row after TCRdb ran MiXCR on the 5' RACE reads. The data hold around 160,000 distinct CDR3 sequences, with around 3.6% observed a single time. The CDR3 contains 16 residues. The germline V gene has CDR1 SGHRS and CDR2 YFSETQ. V was cut by 4 bases and J by 0 bases, with 14 bases left in between. This clonotype is judged medium-sized (0.01 to 0.1%). Its antigen remains unidentified. Sample: memory T cells sorted from blood. The rearrangement joins TRBV5-1 to TRBJ2-1; D is uncertain. This TCR came from a man aged 18 to 30 in good health. CDR3 in amino acids: CASSAMLPGSYNEQFF. The CDR3 bases are TGCGCCAGCAGCGCTATGCTGCCGGGCTCCTACAATGAGCAGTTCTTC.